Presented here are 3 T cell receptor beta chains from one specimen sequenced in a study of cytomegalovirus exposure and HLA in healthy donors. Use of 60 Vbeta and 13 Jbeta primers characterized the PCR. The data were produced by immunoSEQ multiplex PCR, yet TCRdb's version contains in-frame clones alone and is incomplete. The table includes 150,000 to 200,000 clones, around 83% detected once. The sample taken for sequencing was PBMCs. The receptor set was obtained from a man between 50 and 59 years old in good health and CMV-seronegative.

The chain uses TRBV6-5 and TRBJ1-4; possibly TRBD1 for D (5 bases). Germline V lookup: CDR1 MNHEY, CDR2 SVGAGI. This CDR3 region has 14 residues. V was pared by 5 bases and J by 11 bases, with 18 bases between. CDR3 loop: CASSETPAGQKLFF. CDR3 DNA: TGTGCCAGCAGTGAAACTCCTGCAGGGCAGAAACTGTTTTTT.

The chain carries TRBV5-1 and TRBJ2-2; the match to TRBD1 covers 8 bases. This CDR3 spans 15 amino acids. V gave up 4 bases and J gave up 7 bases; unmatched junction bases: 9. Germline values: CDR1 SGHRS, CDR2 YFSETQ. CDR3 DNA sequence: TGCGCCAGCAGCCAGTCGACAGGGGAGGTCGGGGAGCTGTTTTTT. Translating it yields CASSQSTGEVGELFF.

About this clone itself: The same CDR3 can be traced to other DNA sequences in this sample. The chain is built from TRBV6-5 and TRBJ1-5; D gene unclear. CDR1 is MNHEY, CDR2 SVGAGI, per germline. There are 14 residues in the CDR3. V shed 6 bases and J shed 5 bases, with 14 bases lying between them. The CDR3 region is CASSRDKLDQPQHF. CDR3 bases: TGTGCCAGCAGCCGCGACAAGCTGGATCAGCCCCAGCATTTT.